This TCR beta chain appears in the sequencing data of a study of blood T cell repertoires in COVID-19. Across the study: The origin of the acute and convalescent COVID-19 samples was the United States, Italy and Spain.

Across under 25 US areas, participants ranged in age from about 18 to 90 years. Regarding this clone: Compared with germline, one end of the junction differs, possibly owing to a read error.

Authors' methods: Estimation of nucleated cell counts relied on the amplification of reference gene primers. The protocol was immunoSEQ multiplex PCR, while the TCRdb copy is restricted to in-frame clones and leaves out a portion. The V and J calls and clone size are taken from that table; D and trimming were inferred from the DNA. The table shows roughly 250,000 clones, with 85% to 90% occurring only once. Germline V lookup: CDR1 SGHVS, CDR2 FQNEAQ. The CDR3 consists of 14 residues. The receptor's source is a woman between 50 and 59 years old who had recovered from COVID-19. Sequenced sample: PBMCs or T cells enriched from blood (not recorded which). The chain is built from TRBV7-8 and TRBJ2-7, with D possibly matching TRBD1 (7 bases). CDR3 protein: CASSFRGASDEQYF. The CDR3, as DNA: TGTGCCAGCAGCTTCAGGGGGGCCTCCGACGAGCAGTACTTC.